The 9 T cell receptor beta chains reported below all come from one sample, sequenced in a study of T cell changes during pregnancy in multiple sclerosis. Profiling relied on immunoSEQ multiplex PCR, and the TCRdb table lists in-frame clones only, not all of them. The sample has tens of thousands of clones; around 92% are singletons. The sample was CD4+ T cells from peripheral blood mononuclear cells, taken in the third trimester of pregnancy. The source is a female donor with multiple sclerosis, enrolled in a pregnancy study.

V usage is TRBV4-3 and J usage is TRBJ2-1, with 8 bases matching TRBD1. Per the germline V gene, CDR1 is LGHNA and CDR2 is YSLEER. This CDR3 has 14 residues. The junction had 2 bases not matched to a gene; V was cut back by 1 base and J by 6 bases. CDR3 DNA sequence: TGCGCCAGCAGCCAAGGGACAGGGCTCAATGAGCAGTTCTTC. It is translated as CASSQGTGLNEQFF.

The CDR3 region is CAVGGSSYNEQFF. CDR3 coding DNA: TGTGCCGTGGGAGGCAGCTCCTACAATGAGCAGTTCTTC. The chain links TRBV7-9 to TRBJ2-1; TRBD2 is a possible D gene (6 bases). Germline lookup yields CDR1 SEHNR and CDR2 FQNEAQ (reference sequence). V was shortened by 11 bases and J by 0 bases, with 11 bases between the two germline ends. CDR3 length: 13 residues. The variable domain in full, completed from reference TRBV7-9 and TRBJ2-1, reads DTGVSQNPRHKITKRGQNVTFRCDPISEHNRLYWYRQTLGQGPEFLTYFQNEAQLEKSRLLSDRFSAERPKGSFSTLEIQRTEQGDSAMYLCAVGGSSYNEQFFGPGTRLTVL.

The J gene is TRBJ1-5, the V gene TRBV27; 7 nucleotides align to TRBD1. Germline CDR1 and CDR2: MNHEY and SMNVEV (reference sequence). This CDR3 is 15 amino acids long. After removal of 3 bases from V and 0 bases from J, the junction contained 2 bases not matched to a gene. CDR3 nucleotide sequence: TGTGCCAGCAGTTTGGGGACAGATAGCAATCAGCCCCAGCATTTT. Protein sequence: CASSLGTDSNQPQHF.

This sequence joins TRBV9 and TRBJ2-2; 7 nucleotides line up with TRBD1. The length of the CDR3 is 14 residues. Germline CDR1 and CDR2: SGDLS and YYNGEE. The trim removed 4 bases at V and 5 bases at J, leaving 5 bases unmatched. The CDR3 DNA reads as TGTGCCAGCAGCTCCAGACAGGGAACCGGGGAGCTGTTTTTT. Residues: CASSSRQGTGELFF.

Here the CDR3 DNA reads TGTGCCAGCAGTGCCCTTGGACAGGGAAAGGGGGATACGCAGTATTTT. This gives the protein CASSALGQGKGDTQYF. The gene calls are TRBV25-1 and TRBJ2-3; 8 bases align to TRBD1. Per germline, CDR1 MGHDK and CDR2 SYGVNS. The trim removed 4 bases at V and 6 bases at J, leaving 12 bases unmatched. The length of the CDR3 is 16 residues.

The CDR3 here is CASSFIQGADTEAFF. CDR3 in DNA: TGCGCCAGCAGCTTCATCCAGGGGGCCGACACTGAAGCTTTCTTT. The chain is built from TRBV5-1 and TRBJ1-1; 8 bases fit TRBD1. The CDR3 is made up of 15 amino acids. Germline-derived CDR1 and CDR2 are SGHRS and YFSETQ. V dropped 2 bases and J dropped 3; count of bases not matched to a gene: 6.

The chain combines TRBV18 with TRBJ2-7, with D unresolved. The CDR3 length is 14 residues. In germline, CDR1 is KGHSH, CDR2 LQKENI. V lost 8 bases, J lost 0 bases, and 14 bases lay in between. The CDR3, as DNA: TGTGCCAGCCGAAAGCAACAGAGCTCCTACGAGCAGTACTTC. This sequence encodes CASRKQQSSYEQYF.

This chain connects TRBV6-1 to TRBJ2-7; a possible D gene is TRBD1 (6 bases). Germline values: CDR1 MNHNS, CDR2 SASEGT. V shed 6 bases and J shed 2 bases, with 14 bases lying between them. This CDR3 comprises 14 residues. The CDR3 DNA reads TGTGCCAGCAGAGGCCCGGGACACCCCTACGAGCAGTACTTC. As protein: CASRGPGHPYEQYF.

The CDR3, as DNA: TGTGCCAGCAGCCCGGGACTCCTCGTCGCCTACGAGCAGTACTTC. This gives the protein CASSPGLLVAYEQYF. V is TRBV14 and J is TRBJ2-7; tentative D call: TRBD2 (6 bases). Germline V gene sequence: CDR1 SGHDN, CDR2 FVKESK. Trimming shortened V by 4 bases and J by 2 bases, and 15 bases separated the two germline ends. This CDR3 spans 15 amino acids.